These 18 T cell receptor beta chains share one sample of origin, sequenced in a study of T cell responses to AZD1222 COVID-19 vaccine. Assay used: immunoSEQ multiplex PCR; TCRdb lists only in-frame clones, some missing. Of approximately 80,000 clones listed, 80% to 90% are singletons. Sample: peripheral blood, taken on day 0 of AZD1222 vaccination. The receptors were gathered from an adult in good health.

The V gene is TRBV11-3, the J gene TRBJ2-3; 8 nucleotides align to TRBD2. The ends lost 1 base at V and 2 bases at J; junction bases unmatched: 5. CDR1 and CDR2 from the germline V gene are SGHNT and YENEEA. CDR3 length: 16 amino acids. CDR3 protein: CASSLAGGPPTDTQYF. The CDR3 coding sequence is TGTGCCAGCAGCTTAGCGGGGGGGCCCCCCACAGATACGCAGTATTTT. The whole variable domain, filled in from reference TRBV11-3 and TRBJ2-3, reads EAGVVQSPRYKIIEKKQPVAFWCNPISGHNTLYWYLQNLGQGPELLIRYENEEAVDDSQLPKDRFSAERLKGVDSTLKIQPAELGDSAVYLCASSLAGGPPTDTQYFGPGTRLTVL.

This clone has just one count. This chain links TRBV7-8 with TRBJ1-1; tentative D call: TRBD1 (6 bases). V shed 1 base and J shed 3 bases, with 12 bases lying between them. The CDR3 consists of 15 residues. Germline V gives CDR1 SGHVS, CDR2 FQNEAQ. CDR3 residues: CASSLVQGGDTEAFF. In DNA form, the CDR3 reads TGTGCCAGCAGCTTAGTACAGGGAGGGGACACTGAAGCTTTCTTT.

The CDR3 nucleotides read TGTGCCAGCAGTGAAGGGGGGAGCTCCTACAATGAGCAGTTCTTC. It encodes CASSEGGSSYNEQFF. The genes are TRBV2 and TRBJ2-1, with D tentatively TRBD1 or TRBD2 (5 bases each). Germline assignment: CDR1 SNHLY and CDR2 FYNNEI. This CDR3 is 15 amino acids long. V lost 1 base and J lost 0, with 7 bases in between.

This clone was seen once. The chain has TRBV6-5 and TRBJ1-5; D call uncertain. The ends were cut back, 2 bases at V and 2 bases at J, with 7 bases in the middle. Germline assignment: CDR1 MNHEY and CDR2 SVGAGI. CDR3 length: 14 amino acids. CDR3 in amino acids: CASSYGRGNQPQHF. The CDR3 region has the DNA TGTGCCAGCAGTTACGGGAGGGGCAATCAGCCCCAGCATTTT.

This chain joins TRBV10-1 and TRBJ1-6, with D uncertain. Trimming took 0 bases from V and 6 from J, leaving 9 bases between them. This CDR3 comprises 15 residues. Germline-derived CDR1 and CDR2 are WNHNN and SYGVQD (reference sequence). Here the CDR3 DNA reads TGCGCCAGCAGTGAGTCTAAGGATTCTAATTCACCCCTCCACTTT. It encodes CASSESKDSNSPLHF.

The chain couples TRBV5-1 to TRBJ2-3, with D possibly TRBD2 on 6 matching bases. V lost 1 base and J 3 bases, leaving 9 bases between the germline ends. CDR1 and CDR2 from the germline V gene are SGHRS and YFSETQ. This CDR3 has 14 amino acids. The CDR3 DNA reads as TGCGCCAGCAGCTTGAGGCGGGGAACAGATACGCAGTATTTT. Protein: CASSLRRGTDTQYF.

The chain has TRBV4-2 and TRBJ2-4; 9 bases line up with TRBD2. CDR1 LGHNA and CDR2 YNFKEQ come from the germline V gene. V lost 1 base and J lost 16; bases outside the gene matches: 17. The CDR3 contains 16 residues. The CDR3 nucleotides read TGTGCCAGCAGCCAAGCGACCGGACTAGCGACGGGACCTACTTACTTC. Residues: CASSQATGLATGPTYF.

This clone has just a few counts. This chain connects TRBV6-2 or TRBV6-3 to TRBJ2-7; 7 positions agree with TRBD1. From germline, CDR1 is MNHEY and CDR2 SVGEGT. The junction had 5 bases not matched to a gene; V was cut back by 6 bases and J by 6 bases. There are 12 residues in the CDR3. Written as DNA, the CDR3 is TGTGCCAGCAGCCGGACAGGTCTCGAGCAGTACTTC. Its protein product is CASSRTGLEQYF.

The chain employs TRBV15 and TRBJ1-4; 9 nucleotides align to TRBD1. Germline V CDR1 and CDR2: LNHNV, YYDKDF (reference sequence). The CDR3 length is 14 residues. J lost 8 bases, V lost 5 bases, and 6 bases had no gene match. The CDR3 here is CATSGGQGHEKLFF. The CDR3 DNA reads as TGTGCCACCAGCGGAGGACAGGGGCACGAAAAACTGTTTTTT.

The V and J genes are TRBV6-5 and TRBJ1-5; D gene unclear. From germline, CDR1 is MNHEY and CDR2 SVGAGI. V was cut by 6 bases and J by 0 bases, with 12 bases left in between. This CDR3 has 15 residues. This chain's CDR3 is CASRDTDYSNQPQHF. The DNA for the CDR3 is TGTGCCAGCAGAGATACAGATTATAGCAATCAGCCCCAGCATTTT.

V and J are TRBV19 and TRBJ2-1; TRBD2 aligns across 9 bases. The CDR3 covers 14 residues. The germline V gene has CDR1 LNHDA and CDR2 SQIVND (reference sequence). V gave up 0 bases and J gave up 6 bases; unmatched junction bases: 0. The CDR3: CASSIERGGNEQFF. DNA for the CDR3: TGTGCCAGTAGTATAGAGCGGGGGGGCAATGAGCAGTTCTTC.

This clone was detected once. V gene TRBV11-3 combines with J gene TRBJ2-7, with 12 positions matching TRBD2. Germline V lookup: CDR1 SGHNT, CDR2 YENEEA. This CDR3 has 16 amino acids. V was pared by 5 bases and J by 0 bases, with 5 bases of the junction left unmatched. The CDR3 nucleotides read TGTGCCAGCAGCGCTTGGACTAGCGGGACCTCCTACGAGCAGTACTTC. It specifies CASSAWTSGTSYEQYF. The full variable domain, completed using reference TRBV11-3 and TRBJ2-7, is EAGVVQSPRYKIIEKKQPVAFWCNPISGHNTLYWYLQNLGQGPELLIRYENEEAVDDSQLPKDRFSAERLKGVDSTLKIQPAELGDSAVYLCASSAWTSGTSYEQYFGPGTRLTVT.

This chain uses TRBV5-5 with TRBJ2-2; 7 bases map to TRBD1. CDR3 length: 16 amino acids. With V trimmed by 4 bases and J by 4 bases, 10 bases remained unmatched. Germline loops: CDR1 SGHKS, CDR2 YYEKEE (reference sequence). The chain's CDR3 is CASSIRDRELTGELFF. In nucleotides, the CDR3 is TGTGCCAGCAGCATCCGGGACAGAGAGCTCACCGGGGAGCTGTTTTTT.

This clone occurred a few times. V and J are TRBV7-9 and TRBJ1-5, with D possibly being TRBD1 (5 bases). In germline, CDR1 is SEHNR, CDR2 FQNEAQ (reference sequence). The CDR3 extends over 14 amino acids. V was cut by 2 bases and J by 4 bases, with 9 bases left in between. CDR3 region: CASSLTGANQPQHF. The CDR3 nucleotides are TGTGCCAGCAGCTTAACCGGGGCGAATCAGCCCCAGCATTTT.

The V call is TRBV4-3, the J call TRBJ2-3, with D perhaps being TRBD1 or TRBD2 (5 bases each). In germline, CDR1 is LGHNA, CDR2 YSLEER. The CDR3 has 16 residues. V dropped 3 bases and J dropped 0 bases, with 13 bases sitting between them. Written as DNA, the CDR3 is TGCGCCAGCAGCCACCGGGACGGAGGAAGCACAGATACGCAGTATTTT. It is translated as CASSHRDGGSTDTQYF.

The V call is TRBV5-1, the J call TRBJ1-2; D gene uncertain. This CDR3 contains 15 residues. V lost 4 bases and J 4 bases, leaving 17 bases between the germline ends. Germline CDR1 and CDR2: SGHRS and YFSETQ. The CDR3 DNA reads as TGCGCCAGCAGCGAGCTTAGGACGGCCACCTATGGCTACACCTTC. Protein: CASSELRTATYGYTF.

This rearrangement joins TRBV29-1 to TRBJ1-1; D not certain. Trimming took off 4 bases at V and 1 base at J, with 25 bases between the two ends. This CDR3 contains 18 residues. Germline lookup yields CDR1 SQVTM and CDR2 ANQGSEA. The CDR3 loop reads CSVVMTGGYGFGNTEAFF. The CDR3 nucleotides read TGCAGCGTTGTGATGACCGGAGGGTATGGGTTTGGGAACACTGAAGCTTTCTTT. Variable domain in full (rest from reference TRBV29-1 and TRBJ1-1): SAVISQKPSRDICQRGTSLTIQCQVDSQVTMMFWYRQQPGQSLTLIATANQGSEATYESGFVIDKFPISRPNLTFSTLTVSNMSPEDSSIYLCSVVMTGGYGFGNTEAFFGQGTRLTVV.

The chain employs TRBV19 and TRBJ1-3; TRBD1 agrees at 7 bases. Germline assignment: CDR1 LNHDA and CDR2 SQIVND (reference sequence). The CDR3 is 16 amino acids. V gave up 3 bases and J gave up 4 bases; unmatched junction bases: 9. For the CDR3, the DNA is TGTGCCAGTAGTATCCTCCAGGGGGTATACGGAAACACCATATATTTT. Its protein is CASSILQGVYGNTIYF.